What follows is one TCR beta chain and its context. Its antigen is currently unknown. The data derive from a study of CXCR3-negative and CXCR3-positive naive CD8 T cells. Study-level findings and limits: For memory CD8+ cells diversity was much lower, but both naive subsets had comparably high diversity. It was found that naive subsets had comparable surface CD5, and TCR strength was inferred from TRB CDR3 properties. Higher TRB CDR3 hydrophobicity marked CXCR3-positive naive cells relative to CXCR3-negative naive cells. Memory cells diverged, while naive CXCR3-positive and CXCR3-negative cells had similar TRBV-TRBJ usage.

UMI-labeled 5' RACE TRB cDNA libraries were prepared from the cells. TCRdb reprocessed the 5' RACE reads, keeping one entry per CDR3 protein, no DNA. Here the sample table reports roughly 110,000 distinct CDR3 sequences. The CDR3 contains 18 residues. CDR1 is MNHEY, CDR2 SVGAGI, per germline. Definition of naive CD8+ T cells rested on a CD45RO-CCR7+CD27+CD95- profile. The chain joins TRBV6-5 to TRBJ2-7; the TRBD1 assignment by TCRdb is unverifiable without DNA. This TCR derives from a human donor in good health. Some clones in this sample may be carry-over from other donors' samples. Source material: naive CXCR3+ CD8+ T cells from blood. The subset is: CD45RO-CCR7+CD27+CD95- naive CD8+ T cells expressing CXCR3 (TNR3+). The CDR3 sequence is CASSYSMSDRGLFYEQYF.